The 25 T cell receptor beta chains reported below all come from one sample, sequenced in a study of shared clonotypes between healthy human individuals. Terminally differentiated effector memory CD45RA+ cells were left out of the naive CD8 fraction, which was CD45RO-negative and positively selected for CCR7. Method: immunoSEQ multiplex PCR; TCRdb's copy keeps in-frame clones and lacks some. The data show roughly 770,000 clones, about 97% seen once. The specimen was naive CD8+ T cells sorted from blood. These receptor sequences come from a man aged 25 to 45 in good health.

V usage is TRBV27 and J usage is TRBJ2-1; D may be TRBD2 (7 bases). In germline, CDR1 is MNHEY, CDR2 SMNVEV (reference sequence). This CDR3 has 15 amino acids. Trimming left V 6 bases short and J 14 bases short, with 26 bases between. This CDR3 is CASRNAGPAGHGEFF. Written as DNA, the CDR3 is TGTGCCAGCAGAAATGCAGGACCAGCGGGACATGGGGAGTTCTTC.

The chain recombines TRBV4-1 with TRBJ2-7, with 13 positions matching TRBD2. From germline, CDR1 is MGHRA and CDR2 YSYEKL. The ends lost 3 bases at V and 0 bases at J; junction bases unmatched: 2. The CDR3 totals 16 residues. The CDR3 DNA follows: TGCGCCAGCAGCCAGAGGACTAGCGGGGGCTCCTACGAGCAGTACTTC. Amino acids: CASSQRTSGGSYEQYF.

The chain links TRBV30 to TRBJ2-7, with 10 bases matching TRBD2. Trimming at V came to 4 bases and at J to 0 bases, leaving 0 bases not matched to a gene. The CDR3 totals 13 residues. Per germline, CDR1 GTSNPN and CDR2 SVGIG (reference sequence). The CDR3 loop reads CAWTSGSSYEQYF. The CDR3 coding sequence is TGTGCCTGGACTAGCGGGAGCTCCTACGAGCAGTACTTC.

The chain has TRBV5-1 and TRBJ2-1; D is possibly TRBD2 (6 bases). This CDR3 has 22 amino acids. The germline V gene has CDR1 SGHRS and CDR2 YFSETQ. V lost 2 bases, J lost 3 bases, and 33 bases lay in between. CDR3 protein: CASSFPPLQKIGGTQHYNEQFF. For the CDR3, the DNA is TGCGCCAGCAGCTTCCCGCCCTTGCAAAAGATCGGGGGAACCCAACACTACAATGAGCAGTTCTTC.

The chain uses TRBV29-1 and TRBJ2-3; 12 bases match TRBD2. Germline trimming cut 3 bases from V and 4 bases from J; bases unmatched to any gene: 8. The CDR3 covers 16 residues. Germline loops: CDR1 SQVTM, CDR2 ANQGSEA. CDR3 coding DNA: TGCAGCGTTGATCTAGCGGGAGGGCCGGGGGCAGATACGCAGTATTTT. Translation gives CSVDLAGGPGADTQYF.

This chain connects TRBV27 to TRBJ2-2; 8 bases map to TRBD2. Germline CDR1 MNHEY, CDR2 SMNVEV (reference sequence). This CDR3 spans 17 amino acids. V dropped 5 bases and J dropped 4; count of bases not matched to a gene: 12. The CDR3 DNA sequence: TGTGCCAGCAGTACTATAGGAGCGGGAGAAGGCACCGGGGAGCTGTTTTTT. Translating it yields CASSTIGAGEGTGELFF.

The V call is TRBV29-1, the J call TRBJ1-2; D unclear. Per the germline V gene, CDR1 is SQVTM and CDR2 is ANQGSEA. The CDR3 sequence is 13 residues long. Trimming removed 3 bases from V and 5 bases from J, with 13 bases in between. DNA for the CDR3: TGCAGCGTTGAGGGAGGAGACGCTTATGGCTACACCTTC. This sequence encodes CSVEGGDAYGYTF. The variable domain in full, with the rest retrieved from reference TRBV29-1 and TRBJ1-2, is SAVISQKPSRDICQRGTSLTIQCQVDSQVTMMFWYRQQPGQSLTLIATANQGSEATYESGFVIDKFPISRPNLTFSTLTVSNMSPEDSSIYLCSVEGGDAYGYTFGSGTRLTVV.

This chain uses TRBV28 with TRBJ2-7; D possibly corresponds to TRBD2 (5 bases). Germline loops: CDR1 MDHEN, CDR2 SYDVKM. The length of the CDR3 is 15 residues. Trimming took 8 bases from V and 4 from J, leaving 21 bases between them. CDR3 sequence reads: CASRGLENLNYEQYF. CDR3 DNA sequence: TGTGCCAGCCGAGGGCTGGAGAATCTAAATTACGAGCAGTACTTC.

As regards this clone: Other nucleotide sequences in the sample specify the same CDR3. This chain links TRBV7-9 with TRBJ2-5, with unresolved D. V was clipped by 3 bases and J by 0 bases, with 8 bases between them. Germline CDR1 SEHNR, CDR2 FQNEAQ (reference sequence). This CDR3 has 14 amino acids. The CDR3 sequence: CASSLGGNQETQYF. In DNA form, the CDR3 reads TGTGCCAGCAGCTTGGGTGGCAACCAAGAGACCCAGTACTTC.

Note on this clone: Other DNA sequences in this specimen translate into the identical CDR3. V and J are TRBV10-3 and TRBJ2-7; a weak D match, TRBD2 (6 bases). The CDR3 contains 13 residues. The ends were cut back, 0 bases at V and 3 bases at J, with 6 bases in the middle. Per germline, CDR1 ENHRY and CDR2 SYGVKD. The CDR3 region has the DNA TGTGCCATCAGTGAGTCCGGGGGCTACGAGCAGTACTTC. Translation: CAISESGGYEQYF.

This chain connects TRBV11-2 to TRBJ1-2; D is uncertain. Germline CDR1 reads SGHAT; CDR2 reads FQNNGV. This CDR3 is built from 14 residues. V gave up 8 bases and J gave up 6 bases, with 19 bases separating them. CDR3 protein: CASQNAGERNGYTF. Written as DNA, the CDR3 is TGTGCCAGCCAGAATGCCGGGGAGAGGAATGGCTACACCTTC. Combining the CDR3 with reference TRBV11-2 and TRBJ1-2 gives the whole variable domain EAGVAQSPRYKIIEKRQSVAFWCNPISGHATLYWYQQILGQGPKLLIQFQNNGVVDDSQLPKDRFSAERLKGVDSTLKIQPAKLEDSAVYLCASQNAGERNGYTFGSGTRLTVV.

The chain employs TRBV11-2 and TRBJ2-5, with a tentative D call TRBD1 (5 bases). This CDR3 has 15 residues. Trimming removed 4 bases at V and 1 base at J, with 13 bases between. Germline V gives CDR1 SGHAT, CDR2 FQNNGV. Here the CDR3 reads CASSSVQAPQETQYF. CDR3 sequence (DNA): TGTGCCAGCAGCTCCGTACAGGCGCCCCAAGAGACCCAGTACTTC.

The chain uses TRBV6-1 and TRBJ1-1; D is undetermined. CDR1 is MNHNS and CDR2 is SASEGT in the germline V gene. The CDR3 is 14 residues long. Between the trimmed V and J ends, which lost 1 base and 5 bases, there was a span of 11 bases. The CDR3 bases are TGTGCCAGCAGTGAAGTAGAGGGAGGGACTGAAGCTTTCTTT. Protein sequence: CASSEVEGGTEAFF.

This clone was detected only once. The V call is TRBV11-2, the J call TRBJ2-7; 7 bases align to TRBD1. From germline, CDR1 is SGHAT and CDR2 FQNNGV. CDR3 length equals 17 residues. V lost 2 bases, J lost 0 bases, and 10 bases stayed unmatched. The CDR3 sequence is CASSLPRQGLSSYEQYF. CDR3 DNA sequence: TGTGCCAGCAGCTTACCGCGACAGGGATTGAGCTCCTACGAGCAGTACTTC. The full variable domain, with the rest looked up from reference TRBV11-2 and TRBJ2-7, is EAGVAQSPRYKIIEKRQSVAFWCNPISGHATLYWYQQILGQGPKLLIQFQNNGVVDDSQLPKDRFSAERLKGVDSTLKIQPAKLEDSAVYLCASSLPRQGLSSYEQYFGPGTRLTVT.

CDR3: CASSSGQGLETQYF. CDR3 DNA: TGTGCCAGCAGTTCCGGACAGGGATTAGAGACCCAGTACTTC. The V call is TRBV27, the J call TRBJ2-5, with TRBD1 matching over 8 bases. The CDR3 spans 14 residues. J was trimmed by 4 bases and V by 4 bases; bases with no gene match: 5. CDR1 is MNHEY, CDR2 SMNVEV, per germline (reference sequence).

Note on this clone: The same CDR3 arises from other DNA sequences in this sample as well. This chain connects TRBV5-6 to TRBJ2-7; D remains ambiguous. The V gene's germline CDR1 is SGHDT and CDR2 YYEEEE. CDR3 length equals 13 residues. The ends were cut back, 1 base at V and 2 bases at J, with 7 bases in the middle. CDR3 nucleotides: TGTGCCAGCAGCTTGTTAGGTGCCTACGAGCAGTACTTC. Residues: CASSLLGAYEQYF.

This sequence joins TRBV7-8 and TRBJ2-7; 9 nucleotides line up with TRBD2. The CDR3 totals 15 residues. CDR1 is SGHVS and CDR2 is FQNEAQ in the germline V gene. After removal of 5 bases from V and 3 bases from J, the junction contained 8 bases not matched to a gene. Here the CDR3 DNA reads TGTGCCAGCAGCAAAGGTAATAGCGGGAGCTACGAGCAGTACTTC. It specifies CASSKGNSGSYEQYF.

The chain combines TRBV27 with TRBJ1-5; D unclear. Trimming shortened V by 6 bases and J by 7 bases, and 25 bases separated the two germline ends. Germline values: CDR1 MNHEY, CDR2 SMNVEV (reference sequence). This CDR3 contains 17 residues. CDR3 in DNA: TGTGCCAGCAGCTTTTTTCAGGACCGCAACTTCCTACAGCCCCAGCATTTT. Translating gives CASSFFQDRNFLQPQHF.

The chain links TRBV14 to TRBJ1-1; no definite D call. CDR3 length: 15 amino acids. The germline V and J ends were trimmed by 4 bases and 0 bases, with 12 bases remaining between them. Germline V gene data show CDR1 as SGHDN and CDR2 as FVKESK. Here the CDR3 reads CASSLYRTVNTEAFF. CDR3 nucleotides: TGTGCCAGCAGCCTTTACCGGACCGTGAACACTGAAGCTTTCTTT.

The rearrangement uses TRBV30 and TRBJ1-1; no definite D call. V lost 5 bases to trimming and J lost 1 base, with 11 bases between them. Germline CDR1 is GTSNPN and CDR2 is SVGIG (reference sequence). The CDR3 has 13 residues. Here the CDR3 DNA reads TGTGCCTGGGAGGAGTACGGGAACACTGAAGCTTTCTTT. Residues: CAWEEYGNTEAFF. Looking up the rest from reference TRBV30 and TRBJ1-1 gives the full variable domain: SQTIHQWPATLVQPVGSPLSLECTVEGTSNPNLYWYRQAAGRGLQLLFYSVGIGQISSEVPQNLSASRPQDRQFILSSKKLLLSDSGFYLCAWEEYGNTEAFFGQGTRLTVV.

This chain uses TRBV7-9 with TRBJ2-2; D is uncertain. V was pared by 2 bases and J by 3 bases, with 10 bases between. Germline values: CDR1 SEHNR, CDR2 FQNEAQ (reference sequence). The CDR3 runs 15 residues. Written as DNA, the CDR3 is TGTGCCAGCAGCTTAAGTCCGAGAGACACCGGGGAGCTGTTTTTT. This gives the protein CASSLSPRDTGELFF. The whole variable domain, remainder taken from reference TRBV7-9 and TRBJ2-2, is DTGVSQNPRHKITKRGQNVTFRCDPISEHNRLYWYRQTLGQGPEFLTYFQNEAQLEKSRLLSDRFSAERPKGSFSTLEIQRTEQGDSAMYLCASSLSPRDTGELFFGEGSRLTVL.

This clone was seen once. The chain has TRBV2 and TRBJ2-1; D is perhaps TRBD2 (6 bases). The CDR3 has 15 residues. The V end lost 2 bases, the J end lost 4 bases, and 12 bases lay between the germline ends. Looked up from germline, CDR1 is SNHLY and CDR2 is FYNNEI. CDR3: CASSEQGRGYNEQFF. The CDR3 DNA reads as TGTGCCAGCAGTGAACAAGGACGGGGGTACAATGAGCAGTTCTTC.

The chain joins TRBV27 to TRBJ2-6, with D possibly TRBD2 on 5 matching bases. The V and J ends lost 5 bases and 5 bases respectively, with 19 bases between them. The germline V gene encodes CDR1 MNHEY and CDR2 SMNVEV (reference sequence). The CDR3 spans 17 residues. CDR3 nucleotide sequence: TGTGCCAGCAGTGGGCAGGACTCCCATCGTAGGGCCAACGTCCTGACTTTC. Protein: CASSGQDSHRRANVLTF.

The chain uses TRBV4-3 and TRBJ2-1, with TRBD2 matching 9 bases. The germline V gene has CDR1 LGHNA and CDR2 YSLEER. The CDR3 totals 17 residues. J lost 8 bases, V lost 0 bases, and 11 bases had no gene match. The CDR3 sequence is CASSQDQAGGSADEQFF. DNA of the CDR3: TGCGCCAGCAGCCAAGATCAAGCGGGAGGATCGGCTGATGAGCAGTTCTTC.

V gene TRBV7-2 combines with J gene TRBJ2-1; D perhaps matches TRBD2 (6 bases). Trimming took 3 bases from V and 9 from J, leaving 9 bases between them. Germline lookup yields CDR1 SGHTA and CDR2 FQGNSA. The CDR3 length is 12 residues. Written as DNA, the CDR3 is TGTGCCAGCAGCTTCGGGGGTGGTGAGCAGTTCTTC. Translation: CASSFGGGEQFF.